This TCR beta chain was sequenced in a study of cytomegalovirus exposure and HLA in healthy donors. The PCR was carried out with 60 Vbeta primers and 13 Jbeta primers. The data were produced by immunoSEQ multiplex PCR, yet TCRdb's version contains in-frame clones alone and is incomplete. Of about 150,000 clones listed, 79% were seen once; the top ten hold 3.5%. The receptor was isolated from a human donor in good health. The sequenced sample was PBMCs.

In DNA form, the CDR3 reads TGTGCCAGCAGTGAAGGGACAGGCAATCAGCCCCAGCATTTT. Translating gives CASSEGTGNQPQHF. This chain connects TRBV2 to TRBJ1-5; a possible D gene is TRBD1 (6 bases). Trimming pared 1 base from V and 2 bases from J, leaving 6 bases between. Germline values: CDR1 SNHLY, CDR2 FYNNEI. CDR3 length: 14 amino acids. Looking up the rest from reference TRBV2 and TRBJ1-5 gives the full variable domain: EPEVTQTPSHQVTQMGQEVILRCVPISNHLYFYWYRQILGQKVEFLVSFYNNEISEKSEIFDDQFSVERPDGSNFTLKIRSTKLEDSAMYFCASSEGTGNQPQHFGDGTRLSIL.